This TCR beta chain was captured in a study of chemoradiotherapy in HPV16-positive cancers. Study-wide findings and caveats: For HPV16-positive patients, expanding HPV-responsive T cells associated with longer recurrence-free survival. Only a couple of HPV16-positive patients supplied the functional HPV-specificity definition.

Libraries were prepared by immunoSEQ multiplex PCR; TCRdb keeps only in-frame clonotypes and omits some of them. Of under 5,500 clones listed, about 85% are singletons. Germline CDR1 reads MNHNS; CDR2 reads SASEGT. Trimming stripped 4 bases from V and 10 bases from J, with 10 bases between. The CDR3 is made up of 11 amino acids. Details on this clone: The antigen remains undetermined.

The TCR was taken from a human donor with HPV-associated anogenital cancer. The material sequenced was tumor tissue, taken from a patient who underwent chemoradiotherapy. The chain is built from TRBV6-1 and TRBJ1-2; D is uncertain. CDR3 sequence: CASSVSGDYTF. CDR3 nucleotide sequence: TGTGCCAGCAGTGTTTCCGGGGACTACACCTTC.